This T cell receptor (beta chain) stems from a study of patients and donors after allogeneic stem cell transplantation. This clonotype was observed a few times. The CDR3 is 12 amino acids. Trimming took 7 bases from V and 4 from J, leaving 9 bases between them. Each CDR3 protein gets one entry after TCRdb re-called the RT-PCR reads with MiXCR. The data show about 960,000 distinct CDR3 sequences, with approximately 18% seen just once and 5% to 6.5% held by the top ten. This rearrangement joins TRBV12-3 or TRBV12-4 to TRBJ2-3; D uncertain. The sample was blood, either unsorted or a sorted T cell fraction (not recorded which). The receptor was isolated from a human donor who was either an allogeneic HSCT recipient or a stem cell or donor lymphocyte infusion donor (not recorded which). It is not recorded whose cells these are; they may come from a transplant donor. In DNA form, the CDR3 reads TGTGCCAGCACCCTTTATTCAGATACGCAGTATTTT. Its protein product is CASTLYSDTQYF.